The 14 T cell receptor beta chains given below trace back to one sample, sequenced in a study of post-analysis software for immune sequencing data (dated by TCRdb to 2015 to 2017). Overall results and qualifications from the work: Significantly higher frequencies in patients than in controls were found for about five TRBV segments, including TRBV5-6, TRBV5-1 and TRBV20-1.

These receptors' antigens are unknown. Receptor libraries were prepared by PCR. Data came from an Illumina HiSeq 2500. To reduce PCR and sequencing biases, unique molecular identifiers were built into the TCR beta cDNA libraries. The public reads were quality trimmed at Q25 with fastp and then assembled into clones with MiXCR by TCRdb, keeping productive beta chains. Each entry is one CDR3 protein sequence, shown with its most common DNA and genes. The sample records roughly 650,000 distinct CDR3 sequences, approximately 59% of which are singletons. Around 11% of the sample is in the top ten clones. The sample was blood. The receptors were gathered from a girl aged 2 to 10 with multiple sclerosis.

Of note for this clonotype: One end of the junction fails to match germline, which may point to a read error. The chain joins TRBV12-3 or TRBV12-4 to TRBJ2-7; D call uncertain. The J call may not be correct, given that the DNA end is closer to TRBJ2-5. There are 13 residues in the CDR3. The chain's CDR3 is CVSSFMGMETQYF. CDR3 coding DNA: TGTGTCAGCAGTTTCATGGGGATGGAGACCCAGTACTTC.

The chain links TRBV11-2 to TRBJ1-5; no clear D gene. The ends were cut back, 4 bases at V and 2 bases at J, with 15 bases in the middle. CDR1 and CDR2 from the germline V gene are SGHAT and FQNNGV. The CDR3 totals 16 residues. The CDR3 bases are TGTGCCAGCAGCTCCTCTAACGGCCAGGGCAATCAGCCCCAGCATTTT. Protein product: CASSSSNGQGNQPQHF.

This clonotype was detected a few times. CDR3 sequence: CASSEPNQPQHF. The CDR3 nucleotides read TGTGCCAGCAGCGAACCGAATCAGCCCCAGCATTTT. V gene TRBV6-1 combines with J gene TRBJ1-5; D call uncertain. There are 12 residues in the CDR3. The ends were cut back, 6 bases at V and 4 bases at J, with 7 bases in the middle. CDR1 is MNHNS, CDR2 SASEGT, per germline.

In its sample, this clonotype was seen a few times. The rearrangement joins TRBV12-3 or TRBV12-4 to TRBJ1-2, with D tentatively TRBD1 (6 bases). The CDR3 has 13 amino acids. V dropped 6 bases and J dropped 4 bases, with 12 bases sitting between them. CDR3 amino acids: CASSQGLSYGYTF. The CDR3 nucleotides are TGTGCCAGCAGCCAGGGGCTTTCCTATGGCTACACCTTC.

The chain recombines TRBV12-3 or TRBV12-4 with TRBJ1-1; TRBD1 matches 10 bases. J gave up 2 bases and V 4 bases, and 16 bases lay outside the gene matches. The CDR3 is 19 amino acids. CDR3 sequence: CASSSPGTGVLKSNTEAFF. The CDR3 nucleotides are TGTGCCAGCAGTTCCCCCGGGACAGGGGTGTTAAAATCCAACACTGAAGCTTTCTTT.

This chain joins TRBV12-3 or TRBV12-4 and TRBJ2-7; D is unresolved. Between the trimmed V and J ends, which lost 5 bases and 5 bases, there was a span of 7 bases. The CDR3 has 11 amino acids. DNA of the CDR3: TGTGCCAGCAGTATTCGGGACGAGCAGTACTTC. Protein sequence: CASSIRDEQYF.

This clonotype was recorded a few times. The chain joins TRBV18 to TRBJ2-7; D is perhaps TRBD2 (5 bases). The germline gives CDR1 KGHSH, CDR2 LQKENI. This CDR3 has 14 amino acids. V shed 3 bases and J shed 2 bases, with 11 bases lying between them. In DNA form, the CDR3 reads TGTGCCAGCTCACCGAGCGGATCCACCTACGAGCAGTACTTC. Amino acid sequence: CASSPSGSTYEQYF.

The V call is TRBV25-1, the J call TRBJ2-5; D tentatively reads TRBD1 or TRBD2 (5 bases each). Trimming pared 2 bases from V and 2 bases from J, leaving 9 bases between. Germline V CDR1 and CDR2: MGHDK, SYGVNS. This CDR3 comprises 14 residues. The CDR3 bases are TGTGCCAGCAGTGAAATGGGGGATCAAGAGACCCAGTACTTC. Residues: CASSEMGDQETQYF. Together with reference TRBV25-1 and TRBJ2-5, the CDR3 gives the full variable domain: EADIYQTPRYLVIGTGKKITLECSQTMGHDKMYWYQQDPGMELHLIHYSYGVNSTEKGDLSSESTVSRIRTEHFPLTLESARPSHTSQYLCASSEMGDQETQYFGPGTRLLVL.

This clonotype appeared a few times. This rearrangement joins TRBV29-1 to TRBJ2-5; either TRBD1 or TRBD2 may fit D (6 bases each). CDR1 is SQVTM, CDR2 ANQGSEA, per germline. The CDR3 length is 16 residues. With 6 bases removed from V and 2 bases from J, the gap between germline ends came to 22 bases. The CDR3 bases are TGCAGCGTACTCGGGGGCTGGGTTCGGGAACAAGAGACCCAGTACTTC. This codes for CSVLGGWVREQETQYF.

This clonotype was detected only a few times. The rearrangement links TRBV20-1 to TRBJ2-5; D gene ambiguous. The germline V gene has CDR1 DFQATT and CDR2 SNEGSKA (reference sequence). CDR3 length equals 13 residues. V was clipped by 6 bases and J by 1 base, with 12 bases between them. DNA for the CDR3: TGCAGTGCCAACCCTCACAGCCAAGAGACCCAGTACTTC. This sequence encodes CSANPHSQETQYF.

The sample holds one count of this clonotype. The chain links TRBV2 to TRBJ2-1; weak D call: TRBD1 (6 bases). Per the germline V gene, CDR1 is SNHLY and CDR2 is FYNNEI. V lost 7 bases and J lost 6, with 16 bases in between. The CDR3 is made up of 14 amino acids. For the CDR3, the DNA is TGTGCCAGCAACCCGACAGGTTCAGGCAATGAGCAGTTCTTC. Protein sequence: CASNPTGSGNEQFF.

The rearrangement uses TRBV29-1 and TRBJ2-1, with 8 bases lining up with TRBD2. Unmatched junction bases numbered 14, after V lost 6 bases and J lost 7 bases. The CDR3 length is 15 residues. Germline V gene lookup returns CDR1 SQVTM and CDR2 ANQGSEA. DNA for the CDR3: TGCAGCGTAAAGGGAAGCGGGAGCGTTGGGAATGAGCAGTTCTTC. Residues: CSVKGSGSVGNEQFF.

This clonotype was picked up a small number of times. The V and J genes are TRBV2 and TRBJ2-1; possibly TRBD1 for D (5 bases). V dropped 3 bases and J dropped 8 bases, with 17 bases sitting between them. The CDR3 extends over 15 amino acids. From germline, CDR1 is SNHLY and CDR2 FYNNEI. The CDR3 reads CASSESAGYIDEQFF. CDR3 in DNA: TGTGCCAGCAGTGAGTCGGCAGGGTACATCGATGAGCAGTTCTTC.

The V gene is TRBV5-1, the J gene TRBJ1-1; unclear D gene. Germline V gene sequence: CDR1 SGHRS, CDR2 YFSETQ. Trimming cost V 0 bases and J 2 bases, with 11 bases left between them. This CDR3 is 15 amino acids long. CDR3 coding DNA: TGCGCCAGCAGCTTGGTTGCGAGGGCCAACACTGAAGCTTTCTTT. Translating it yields CASSLVARANTEAFF. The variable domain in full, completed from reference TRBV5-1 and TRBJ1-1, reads KAGVTQTPRYLIKTRGQQVTLSCSPISGHRSVSWYQQTPGQGLQFLFEYFSETQRNKGNFPGRFSGRQFSNSRSEMNVSTLELGDSALYLCASSLVARANTEAFFGQGTRLTVV.